A single sample is the source of the 18 T cell receptor beta chains below, sequenced in a study of CD8 T cells in ankylosing spondylitis. General observations from the study: Among TCR beta sequences, a motif of eight highly homologous variants appeared characteristic of ankylosing spondylitis blood.

TCRdb re-analysed the 5' RACE reads in MiXCR, keeping a single row per CDR3 protein. The repertoire holds some 840,000 distinct CDR3 sequences, with about 12% as singletons. Which antigens these TCRs recognize remains unknown. What was sequenced was blood, either unsorted or a sorted T cell fraction (not recorded which). These receptors came from a male donor with ankylosing spondylitis.

This clonotype appeared a few times. The V and J genes are TRBV10-3 and TRBJ2-3; D is undetermined. The germline V and J ends were trimmed by 0 bases and 2 bases, with 9 bases remaining between them. This CDR3 is 15 amino acids long. Germline values: CDR1 ENHRY, CDR2 SYGVKD. CDR3 sequence: CAISESRYHTDTQYF. In DNA form, the CDR3 reads TGTGCCATCAGTGAGTCAAGGTACCACACAGATACGCAGTATTTT.

The chain employs TRBV11-2 and TRBJ2-2; the D is unclear. CDR3 size: 13 residues. V was trimmed by 7 bases and J by 6 bases, leaving 12 bases between them. Germline CDR1 and CDR2: SGHAT and FQNNGV. The CDR3 reads CASNPRWAGELFF. The CDR3 DNA is TGTGCCAGCAACCCCAGATGGGCCGGGGAGCTGTTTTTT.

Only one count was recorded for this clonotype. V is TRBV7-9 and J is TRBJ2-1; tentatively, D is TRBD2 (6 bases). V was clipped by 2 bases and J by 3 bases, with 11 bases between them. The germline V gene encodes CDR1 SEHNR and CDR2 FQNEAQ (reference sequence). This CDR3 contains 15 residues. The CDR3 DNA follows: TGTGCCAGCAGCTTAATGCAGGGAGGCTACAATGAGCAGTTCTTC. The encoded protein is CASSLMQGGYNEQFF.

The rearrangement links TRBV15 to TRBJ2-1, with D possibly matching TRBD2 (6 bases). Germline V gene lookup returns CDR1 LNHNV and CDR2 YYDKDF (reference sequence). This CDR3 region has 15 residues. V lost 3 bases and J 7 bases, leaving 16 bases between the germline ends. As DNA, the CDR3 is TGTGCCACCAGCAGTTTGGGTCCCCGGGGGAATGAGCAGTTCTTC. Its protein is CATSSLGPRGNEQFF.

This clonotype showed up just a few times. The chain links TRBV21-1 to TRBJ2-1; the table's D call TRBD2 went unverified against the DNA. TRBV21-1 is described as a pseudogene. The CDR3 totals 18 residues. The CDR3 DNA reads as TGTGCCAGCAGCAACTCTAGCGGGACCTCCAGCTCCTACAATGAGCAGTTCTTC. Translated, it gives CASSNSSGTSSSYNEQFF.

Notes on this clonotype: An end of the junction does not agree with germline; a read error may underlie this. This chain links TRBV5-1 with TRBJ2-2; TRBD1 agrees at 7 bases. This CDR3 comprises 15 residues. Germline V gene lookup returns CDR1 SGHRS and CDR2 YFSETQ. For the CDR3, the DNA is TGCGCCAGCACCCTGGCACAGGGGTTAACCGGGGAACTGTTTTTT. This sequence encodes CASTLAQGLTGELFF.

This clonotype was counted a single time. The CDR3 DNA sequence: TGTGCCAGCAGCCCGGAAGCACAGGGGTATTTAGAGACCCAGTACTTC. Its translation: CASSPEAQGYLETQYF. This chain links TRBV3-1 with TRBJ2-5; TRBD1 aligns across 7 bases. This CDR3 has 16 amino acids. J gave up 4 bases and V 4 bases, and 12 bases lay outside the gene matches. Germline V gives CDR1 LGHDT, CDR2 YNNKEL (reference sequence).

The chain employs TRBV29-1 and TRBJ1-4, with 10 bases identical to TRBD1. CDR1 is SQVTM and CDR2 is ANQGSEA in the germline V gene. Trimming cost V 7 bases and J 0 bases; bases outside gene matches: 5. CDR3 length equals 15 residues. In nucleotides, the CDR3 is TGCAGCGGTGGACAGGGGGGTGCAACTAATGAAAAACTGTTTTTT. Translating it yields CSGGQGGATNEKLFF.

The chain couples TRBV29-1 to TRBJ2-5, with 7 bases fitting TRBD1. CDR3 length: 17 amino acids. Germline V gives CDR1 SQVTM, CDR2 ANQGSEA. J lost 7 bases, V lost 6 bases, and 23 bases had no gene match. The CDR3 DNA follows: TGCAGCGTCCACTTTTCCAGGACAGGCCCGCACTTGGGGACCCAGTACTTC. It encodes CSVHFSRTGPHLGTQYF.

The genes are TRBV29-1 and TRBJ2-1; D is possibly TRBD1 or TRBD2 (5 bases each). Trimming shortened V by 4 bases and J by 5 bases, and 9 bases separated the two germline ends. The CDR3 contains 12 residues. Germline CDR1 and CDR2: SQVTM and ANQGSEA. CDR3 protein: CSVGGVNNEQFF. CDR3 in DNA: TGCAGCGTTGGAGGGGTCAACAATGAGCAGTTCTTC.

Comments on this clonotype: A much larger clonotype is one base distant, so this may be a read error. This chain uses TRBV5-6 with TRBJ2-5; weak D call: TRBD2 (6 bases). The DNA end is a closer match to TRBJ2-1, so the J assignment may be wrong. From germline, CDR1 is SGHDT and CDR2 YYEEEE. The CDR3 is 13 residues long. This CDR3 is CASSPEGQETQFF. CDR3 bases: TGTGCCAGCAGCCCGGAGGGTCAAGAGACCCAGTTCTTC.

This chain links TRBV7-2 with TRBJ2-1; D remains unclear. The CDR3 covers 15 residues. Trimming took 3 bases from V and 1 from J, leaving 10 bases between them. Germline-derived CDR1 and CDR2 are SGHTA and FQGNSA. The CDR3 spells CASSLSQESYNEQFF. CDR3 in DNA: TGTGCCAGCAGCTTGTCGCAGGAGTCCTACAATGAGCAGTTCTTC.

This clonotype was picked up a small number of times. The chain has TRBV6-2 or TRBV6-3 and TRBJ1-5; D is uncertain. Looked up from germline, CDR1 is MNHEY and CDR2 is SVGEGT. V was pared by 10 bases and J by 0 bases, with 13 bases between. The CDR3 is 14 amino acids. This CDR3 is CATHRTNSNQPQHF. Written as DNA, the CDR3 is TGTGCCACTCACAGAACGAATAGCAATCAGCCCCAGCATTTT.

V is TRBV6-1 and J is TRBJ2-7, with 9 bases matching TRBD1. V shed 5 bases, J shed 6 bases, and the junction held 14 bases outside the gene matches. This CDR3 has 16 amino acids. The V gene's germline CDR1 is MNHNS and CDR2 SASEGT. The CDR3: CASSRPPGQGTTEQYF. The CDR3 DNA reads TGTGCCAGCAGTCGACCACCGGGACAGGGTACGACCGAGCAGTACTTC.

This chain joins TRBV6-1 and TRBJ2-4, with D perhaps TRBD1 (6 bases). This CDR3 is 15 amino acids long. Trimming removed 2 bases at V and 6 bases at J, with 14 bases between. Germline V gives CDR1 MNHNS, CDR2 SASEGT. DNA for the CDR3: TGTGCCAGCAGTGAAAAGGGGGTCGACGGAAACATTCAGTACTTC. As protein: CASSEKGVDGNIQYF.

This clonotype showed up just a few times. The chain uses TRBV20-1 and TRBJ2-2, with D possibly TRBD1 on 5 matching bases. Trimming shortened V by 0 bases and J by 3 bases, and 17 bases separated the two germline ends. Per the germline V gene, CDR1 is DFQATT and CDR2 is SNEGSKA (reference sequence). This CDR3 contains 17 residues. This CDR3 is CSARDSTGRPYTGELFF. The CDR3 nucleotides read TGCAGTGCTAGAGATTCAACAGGCCGACCTTACACCGGGGAGCTGTTTTTT.

The chain has TRBV2 and TRBJ1-5; tentative D call: TRBD1 (5 bases). CDR1 SNHLY and CDR2 FYNNEI come from the germline V gene. Deletions cut 5 bases from V and 4 bases from J, with 15 bases between. CDR3 length equals 15 residues. CDR3 sequence reads: CASSPDKAVNQPQHF. The DNA of the CDR3 is TGTGCCAGCAGTCCGGACAAGGCCGTAAATCAGCCCCAGCATTTT.

The chain combines TRBV4-3 with TRBJ2-1; 9 bases map to TRBD1. CDR3 length: 19 amino acids. V dropped 0 bases and J dropped 7; count of bases not matched to a gene: 16. Germline-derived CDR1 and CDR2 are LGHNA and YSLEER. As DNA, the CDR3 is TGCGCCAGCAGCCAAGATGTGACAGGGGGTAGGGGAAGGAGGAATGAGCAGTTCTTC. It translates to CASSQDVTGGRGRRNEQFF.